A single TCR beta chain is shown here with its context. Its antigen is currently unknown. These data belong to a study of response to subunit inactivated influenza vaccine. General observations from the study: Researchers suggested that each seasonal influenza vaccination recruits few new T cells.

TCRdb redid the calling of the RT-PCR reads with MiXCR, one entry per CDR3 protein. The sample contains over 750,000 distinct CDR3 sequences, 21% of which appear only once. The ends were cut back, 2 bases at V and 4 bases at J, with 24 bases in the middle. The germline V gene has CDR1 SGHAT and CDR2 FQNNGV. This CDR3 comprises 19 residues. This receptor was identified in a man aged 45-60 years who received an inactivated influenza vaccine. Specimen: PBMCs from blood, collected around 5 days after vaccination. The J gene is TRBJ2-1, the V gene TRBV11-2; possibly TRBD1 or TRBD2 for D (7 bases each). This CDR3 reads CASSLYPREGAIGYNEQFF. The CDR3 nucleotides read TGTGCCAGCAGCTTATACCCTAGGGAGGGGGCGATCGGGTACAATGAGCAGTTCTTC.